This is a list of T cell receptor beta chains from one sample in a study of T-cell reconstitution after alpha-beta-depleted transplantation in children. TCRdb itself ran the PCR reads through MiXCR, one entry per CDR3 protein. This table has about 460,000 distinct CDR3 sequences, over 10% appearing once. The starting material was PBMCs, mostly from graft donor cells, obtained 180 days after TCRalphabeta/CD19-depleted stem cell transplant. The receptors here all came from a female patient aged 2-9 years who had a stem cell transplant for aplastic anemia, so the T cells may come from the graft donor. CDR3s include the opening cysteine and the closing phenylalanine or tryptophan.

len: 19; j_gene: TRBJ2-3; v_gene: TRBV4-3; CDR3aa: CASSQDPGTSGRDTDTQYF
len: 15; j_gene: TRBJ1-4; v_gene: TRBV28; CDR3aa: CASNPGGRENEKLFF
len: 17; j_gene: TRBJ2-5; v_gene: TRBV15; CDR3aa: CATSTYKLAGVRETQYF
len: 15; j_gene: TRBJ2-1; v_gene: TRBV11-3; CDR3aa: CASSQQGLSYNEQFF
len: 14; j_gene: TRBJ2-3; v_gene: TRBV20-1; CDR3aa: CSASQLAGINTQYF
len: 15; j_gene: TRBJ1-2; v_gene: TRBV7-2; CDR3aa: CASSPPNTGVYGYTF
len: 15; j_gene: TRBJ1-5; v_gene: TRBV12-3/TRBV12-4; CDR3aa: CASSFGDSPNQPQHF
len: 14; j_gene: TRBJ2-6; v_gene: TRBV28; CDR3aa: CASSPLAGANVLTF
len: 11; j_gene: TRBJ2-5; v_gene: TRBV29-1; CDR3aa: CSVGRKETQYF
len: 11; j_gene: TRBJ1-2; v_gene: TRBV29-1; CDR3aa: CSVAGGHGYTF
len: 16; j_gene: TRBJ2-4; v_gene: TRBV12-3/TRBV12-4; CDR3aa: CASSLRQDSAKNIQYF
len: 15; j_gene: TRBJ2-1; v_gene: TRBV7-2; CDR3aa: CASSPTSGRATEQFF
len: 15; j_gene: TRBJ2-3; v_gene: TRBV7-2; CDR3aa: CASSARTSVPDTQYF
len: 16; j_gene: TRBJ2-7; v_gene: TRBV28; CDR3aa: CASTQSSVGAAYEQYF
len: 14; j_gene: TRBJ2-6; v_gene: TRBV27; CDR3aa: CASSFGRGANVLTF
len: 13; j_gene: TRBJ2-3; v_gene: TRBV6-2/TRBV6-3; CDR3aa: CASSQPSPDTQYF
len: 13; j_gene: TRBJ2-7; v_gene: TRBV6-2/TRBV6-3; CDR3aa: CATDRGQNYEQYF
len: 13; j_gene: TRBJ2-7; v_gene: TRBV5-6; CDR3aa: CASSLSQPYEQYF
len: 14; j_gene: TRBJ1-6; v_gene: TRBV7-8; CDR3aa: CASSLTGPREDLHF
len: 13; j_gene: TRBJ1-3; v_gene: TRBV15; CDR3aa: CATGEGPGNTIYF
len: 15; j_gene: TRBJ2-6; v_gene: TRBV24-1; CDR3aa: CATSPSGTGANVLTF
len: 16; j_gene: TRBJ2-1; v_gene: TRBV11-3; CDR3aa: CASSLTLGGVNNEQFF
len: 12; j_gene: TRBJ2-1; v_gene: TRBV27; CDR3aa: CASSTTRDEQFF
len: 15; j_gene: TRBJ2-1; v_gene: TRBV5-5; CDR3aa: CASSLGEAGALEQFF
len: 13; j_gene: TRBJ1-2; v_gene: TRBV5-1; CDR3aa: CASSPSGPYGYTF
len: 14; j_gene: TRBJ2-1; v_gene: TRBV2; CDR3aa: CATLTSGRYNEQFF
len: 15; j_gene: TRBJ2-2; v_gene: TRBV28; CDR3aa: CASSLVSSHTGELFF
len: 13; j_gene: TRBJ2-7; v_gene: TRBV7-8; CDR3aa: CASRDRGHYEQYF
len: 13; j_gene: TRBJ1-5; v_gene: TRBV18; CDR3aa: CASSHGGNQPQHF
len: 14; j_gene: TRBJ1-5; v_gene: TRBV7-9; CDR3aa: CASSVDRDNQPQHF
len: 9; j_gene: TRBJ1-2; v_gene: TRBV12-3/TRBV12-4; CDR3aa: CASTLRGTF
len: 15; j_gene: TRBJ2-3; v_gene: TRBV4-3; CDR3aa: CASSRLPGGEDTQYF
len: 11; j_gene: TRBJ2-5; v_gene: TRBV21-1; CDR3aa: CASSLRETEYF
len: 15; j_gene: TRBJ1-1; v_gene: TRBV6-5; CDR3aa: CASSYSGGMNTEAFF
len: 15; j_gene: TRBJ2-1; v_gene: TRBV7-2; CDR3aa: CASSFGRGRYNEQFF
len: 15; j_gene: TRBJ2-3; v_gene: TRBV11-1; CDR3aa: CASSLRASVVDTQYF
len: 12; j_gene: TRBJ1-1; v_gene: TRBV5-1; CDR3aa: CASKRVETEAFF
len: 14; j_gene: TRBJ2-3; v_gene: TRBV6-4; CDR3aa: CASSTSDSADTQYF
len: 12; j_gene: TRBJ1-2; v_gene: TRBV20-1; CDR3aa: CSATGGSYGYTF
len: 16; j_gene: TRBJ2-3; v_gene: TRBV7-2; CDR3aa: CASSLRMAGRTDTQYF
len: 16; j_gene: TRBJ2-3; v_gene: TRBV28; CDR3aa: CASSPPGAPGTDTQYF
len: 16; j_gene: TRBJ1-1; v_gene: TRBV7-3; CDR3aa: CASSPLLGPSNTEAFF
len: 12; j_gene: TRBJ2-1; v_gene: TRBV20-1; CDR3aa: CSAGRGVHEQFF